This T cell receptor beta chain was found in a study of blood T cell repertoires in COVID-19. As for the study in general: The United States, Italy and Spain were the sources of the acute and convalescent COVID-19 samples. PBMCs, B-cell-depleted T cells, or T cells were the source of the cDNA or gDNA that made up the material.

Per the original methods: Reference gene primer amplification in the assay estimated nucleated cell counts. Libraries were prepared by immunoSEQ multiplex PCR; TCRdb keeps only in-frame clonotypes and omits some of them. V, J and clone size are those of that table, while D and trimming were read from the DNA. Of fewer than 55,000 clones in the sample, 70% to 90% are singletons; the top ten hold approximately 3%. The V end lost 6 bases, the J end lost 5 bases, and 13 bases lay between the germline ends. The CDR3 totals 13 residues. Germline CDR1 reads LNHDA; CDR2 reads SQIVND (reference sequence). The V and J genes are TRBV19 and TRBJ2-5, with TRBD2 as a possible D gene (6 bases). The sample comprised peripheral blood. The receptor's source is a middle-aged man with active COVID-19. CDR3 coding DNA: TGTGCCAGTAGGCGACTAGTAGGGGAGACCCAGTACTTC. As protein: CASRRLVGETQYF.